This T cell receptor beta chain came from a study of shared clonotypes between healthy human individuals. Findings and caveats of the study: Rarefaction curves obtained for sorted subsets showed sequencing incomplete despite large depth.

TCRdb keeps only in-frame clones here, not all; method: immunoSEQ multiplex PCR. Of approximately 2.5 million clones in the sample, 80% to 95% are singletons; the top ten hold approximately 0.35%. As concerns this clone: What it binds is unknown.

Germline V lookup: CDR1 MGHRA, CDR2 YSYEKL. V lost 4 bases to trimming and J lost 0 bases; unmatched junction nucleotides: 3. The CDR3 is 15 amino acids. Recent acute infections and vaccinations were absent in the healthy HIV-negative adult donors. Within Nashville, Tennessee resided all donors, each a Caucasian adult. CD4+ cells underwent separation, giving CD45RA+ naive and CD45RA-negative memory subsets. The chain links TRBV4-1 to TRBJ1-5; TRBD1 matches 7 bases. Sequencing was carried out using naive CD4+ T cells from PBMCs. The subset denotes: CD45RA+ positively selected. This clonotype was obtained from a man aged 18 to 35 in good health. Some clones in this sample may be carry-over from other donors' samples. CDR3 DNA: TGCGCCAGCAGCCCGGGACAGATTAGCAATCAGCCCCAGCATTTT. It encodes CASSPGQISNQPQHF.